This T cell receptor (beta chain) was captured by sequencing in a study of OX40 agonist ivuxolimab in advanced cancers. The wider study: Partial responses were seen in three patients, one with hepatocellular carcinoma and two with cutaneous melanoma.

Generated by immunoSEQ multiplex PCR, the TCRdb table keeps only in-frame clones and is missing some. The sample shows some 24,000 clones, about 80% of them seen only once. The sequence was obtained from an adult with an advanced solid tumor such as melanoma, head and neck, liver or kidney cancer. The sequenced sample was CD4+ or CD8+ T cells sorted from blood, obtained in a trial of the OX40 agonist ivuxolimab.

CDR3 residues: CASSLGPGNLNTEAFF. CDR3 in DNA: TGCGCCAGCAGCTTGGGCCCGGGTAACTTGAACACTGAAGCTTTCTTT. This chain links TRBV5-1 with TRBJ1-1; D call uncertain. The CDR3 consists of 16 residues. Germline V gene lookup returns CDR1 SGHRS and CDR2 YFSETQ. Trimming removed 0 bases from V and 0 bases from J, with 12 bases in between.